These 14 T cell receptor beta chains were all obtained from the same sample, sequenced in a study of identical twins. TCRdb used MiXCR to reprocess the 5' RACE reads, holding one entry per CDR3 protein. The table shows about 490,000 distinct CDR3 sequences, with approximately 14% occurring only once. These data also featured in a second study, about yellow fever vaccine responses in identical twins.

The sample was CD4+ T cells sorted from blood. The receptors shown here come from a woman between 18 and 30 years old in good health.

This chain links TRBV6-1 with TRBJ2-2; 7 bases map to TRBD2. Germline CDR1 MNHNS, CDR2 SASEGT. V was clipped by 6 bases and J by 5 bases; unmatched bases: 24. This CDR3 contains 20 residues. CDR3 in DNA: TGTGCCAGCAGCTCTTCAACGCGGGAGACCCCCAAGGGACGGACCGGGGAGCTGTTTTTT. Translated, it gives CASSSSTRETPKGRTGELFF.

The chain links TRBV6-1 to TRBJ2-5, with 9 bases aligning to TRBD2. CDR3 length: 14 amino acids. Looked up from germline, CDR1 is MNHNS and CDR2 is SASEGT. The V gene end was trimmed by 8 bases and the J gene end by 5 bases; junction bases not matched to a gene: 9. The CDR3 DNA is TGTGCCAGCTCTCGGGCGGGGGGGCGTGAGACCCAGTACTTC. Translation: CASSRAGGRETQYF.

About this clonotype: This may be a read error: a much more frequent sequence differs by one nucleotide. V usage is TRBV27 and J usage is TRBJ2-2; D not certain. Germline values: CDR1 MNHEY, CDR2 SMNVEV (reference sequence). With 1 base removed from V and 1 base from J, the gap between germline ends came to 4 bases. The CDR3 runs to 14 residues. CDR3 in amino acids: CASSLLRNTGELFF. The CDR3 nucleotides read TGTGCCAGCAGTTTATTACGGAACACCGGGGAGCTGTTTTTT.

The CDR3 region has the DNA TGCGCCAGCAGTGATGGGGGAAGCACAGATACGCAGTATTTT. It specifies CASSDGGSTDTQYF. The chain recombines TRBV10-1 with TRBJ2-3, with D tentatively TRBD1 or TRBD2 (5 bases each). This CDR3 is built from 14 residues. Germline V gives CDR1 WNHNN, CDR2 SYGVQD (reference sequence). Trimming took 3 bases from V and 0 from J, leaving 7 bases between them.

This clonotype was seen ten or more times. The rearrangement uses TRBV27 and TRBJ2-5, with D perhaps matching TRBD1 (6 bases). The CDR3 covers 16 residues. Germline V gives CDR1 MNHEY, CDR2 SMNVEV (reference sequence). V was cut by 5 bases and J by 5 bases, with 21 bases left in between. The CDR3 reads CASSPKTGILEETQYF. CDR3 coding DNA: TGTGCCAGCAGTCCTAAAACAGGGATCCTGGAGGAGACCCAGTACTTC.

This clonotype was seen more than once but under ten times. The J gene is TRBJ2-1, the V gene TRBV29-1, with D hard to call. Germline values: CDR1 SQVTM, CDR2 ANQGSEA. CDR3 length: 12 residues. V was trimmed by 6 bases and J by 5 bases, leaving 11 bases between them. DNA for the CDR3: TGCAGCGTGGTAGGGAATGACAATGAGCAGTTCTTC. Protein product: CSVVGNDNEQFF.

This clonotype was observed at least ten times. The V call is TRBV3-1, the J call TRBJ2-3, with 11 positions matching TRBD2. The germline CDR1 and CDR2 sequences are LGHDT and YNNKEL (reference sequence). The CDR3 consists of 15 residues. Germline trimming cut 4 bases from V and 11 bases from J; bases unmatched to any gene: 11. CDR3 loop: CASSPISGGAARQYF. The CDR3, as DNA: TGTGCCAGCAGCCCCATTAGCGGGGGGGCGGCTAGGCAGTATTTT.

V and J are TRBV20-1 and TRBJ1-4; TRBD1 matches at 9 bases. The V gene end was trimmed by 2 bases and the J gene end by 0 bases; junction bases not matched to a gene: 10. Germline V gene lookup returns CDR1 DFQATT and CDR2 SNEGSKA (reference sequence). The CDR3 is made up of 18 amino acids. CDR3 in amino acids: CSARTRQGVAATNEKLFF. The CDR3, as DNA: TGCAGTGCTAGAACCAGACAGGGGGTAGCGGCAACTAATGAAAAACTGTTTTTT.

This clonotype was seen a handful of times. The V gene is TRBV5-5, the J gene TRBJ2-7; D might be TRBD1 (6 bases). Germline V lookup: CDR1 SGHKS, CDR2 YYEKEE (reference sequence). The CDR3 loop spans 13 amino acids. Between the trimmed V and J ends, which lost 4 bases and 4 bases, there was a span of 12 bases. CDR3: CASSPNGQYEQYF. In nucleotides, the CDR3 is TGTGCCAGCAGCCCCAACGGACAGTACGAGCAGTACTTC.

This rearrangement joins TRBV20-1 to TRBJ2-7, with a weak D call TRBD1 (6 bases). The germline V gene encodes CDR1 DFQATT and CDR2 SNEGSKA (reference sequence). The CDR3 consists of 13 residues. V was shortened by 6 bases and J by 0 bases, with 12 bases between the two germline ends. The CDR3 sequence: CSANRESSYEQYF. For the CDR3, the DNA is TGCAGTGCCAACAGGGAGAGCTCCTACGAGCAGTACTTC.

The CDR3 nucleotides are TGTGCCAGCAGCTCGGGACAGGGGCTCCCCTACGAGCAGTACTTC. Translated: CASSSGQGLPYEQYF. The chain uses TRBV11-2 and TRBJ2-7; 10 bases are a match to TRBD1. The CDR3 sequence is 15 residues long. From germline, CDR1 is SGHAT and CDR2 FQNNGV. J was trimmed by 2 bases and V by 4 bases; bases with no gene match: 5.

V and J are TRBV4-2 and TRBJ2-1; 8 bases are shared with TRBD2. The CDR3 sequence is 17 residues long. CDR1 LGHNA and CDR2 YNFKEQ come from the germline V gene. J was trimmed by 6 bases and V by 1 base; bases with no gene match: 11. The CDR3: CASSQAPLSGRSNEQFF. CDR3 nucleotides: TGTGCCAGCAGCCAAGCTCCACTCAGCGGGAGAAGCAATGAGCAGTTCTTC.

The chain employs TRBV3-1 and TRBJ2-7; 8 nucleotides line up with TRBD2. V lost 5 bases to trimming and J lost 1 base; unmatched junction nucleotides: 4. From germline, CDR1 is LGHDT and CDR2 YNNKEL (reference sequence). This CDR3 has 14 residues. The CDR3 loop is CASSYSGVSYEQYF. The CDR3 coding sequence is TGTGCCAGCAGCTATAGCGGGGTATCCTACGAGCAGTACTTC.

This clonotype was found many times. V gene TRBV29-1 combines with J gene TRBJ1-2; 10 positions agree with TRBD1. This CDR3 contains 13 residues. Unmatched junction bases numbered 4, after V lost 5 bases and J lost 4 bases. Germline V gene lookup returns CDR1 SQVTM and CDR2 ANQGSEA. CDR3 DNA sequence: TGCAGCGTTTTGACAGGGGGCGGCTATGGCTACACCTTC. Translated, it gives CSVLTGGGYGYTF.